Listed here are 8 T cell receptor beta chains from one sample, sequenced in a study of CXCR3-negative and CXCR3-positive naive CD8 T cells. Whole-study results and caveats: Against CXCR3-negative naive cells, CXCR3-positive naive cells showed more hydrophobic TRB CDR3s.

UMI-labeled 5' RACE TRB cDNA libraries were prepared from the cells. From its re-call of the 5' RACE reads, TCRdb lists each CDR3 protein once, without DNA. This sample lists some 150,000 distinct CDR3 sequences; its ten largest clones have around 0.37%. No antigen is known for these receptors. The material sequenced was naive CXCR3+ CD8+ T cells from blood. This sample's subset: CD45RO-CCR7+CD27+CD95- naive CD8+ T cells expressing CXCR3 (TNR3+). Receptor source: a human donor in good health. Some clones in this sample may be carry-over from other donors' samples.

The rearrangement uses TRBV5-6 and TRBJ2-7; TCRdb proposes TRBD2, but this gene call is untestable without DNA. Germline V gives CDR1 SGHDT, CDR2 YYEEEE. The CDR3 is made up of 17 amino acids. This CDR3 is CASSSSRASGETYERYF.

The rearrangement joins TRBV28 to TRBJ2-5; the D gene TCRdb calls, TRBD2, cannot be checked with no DNA. The CDR3 has 13 residues. Germline-derived CDR1 and CDR2 are MDHEN and SYDVKM. The CDR3 sequence is CATSGGSGETQYF.

The CDR3: CASSISGLAGDYNEQFF. The V gene is TRBV12-3 or TRBV12-4, the J gene TRBJ2-1; TCRdb proposes TRBD2, but this gene call is untestable without DNA. CDR3 length: 17 amino acids.

This chain links TRBV29-1 with TRBJ2-5; TCRdb's D gene call, TRBD2, goes unchecked for lack of DNA. The CDR3 spans 16 residues. Per germline, CDR1 SQVTM and CDR2 ANQGSEA. This CDR3 is CSVGSEVLGVQETQYF. The variable domain in full, with the rest retrieved from reference TRBV29-1 and TRBJ2-5, is SAVISQKPSRDICQRGTSLTIQCQVDSQVTMMFWYRQQPGQSLTLIATANQGSEATYESGFVIDKFPISRPNLTFSTLTVSNMSPEDSSIYLCSVGSEVLGVQETQYFGPGTRLLVL.

V and J are TRBV6-6 and TRBJ2-1; there is no DNA to check the TCRdb D call of TRBD1. Per the germline V gene, CDR1 is MNHNY and CDR2 is SVGAGI (reference sequence). The CDR3 loop spans 13 amino acids. CDR3 sequence reads: CASGGQDYNEQFF.

This chain joins TRBV7-6 and TRBJ2-3. The CDR3 is 14 amino acids. The V gene's germline CDR1 is SGHVS and CDR2 FNYEAQ. The CDR3 loop is CASSSPDSADTQYF.

CDR3: CASSPDQTSGETQYF. The chain joins TRBV6-2 or TRBV6-3 to TRBJ2-5; TCRdb designates TRBD2, a call that cannot be tested without DNA. This CDR3 has 15 residues. The V gene's germline CDR1 is MNHEY and CDR2 SVGEGT.

This chain joins TRBV20-1 and TRBJ2-7. The germline V gene has CDR1 DFQATT and CDR2 SNEGSKA (reference sequence). The CDR3 contains 16 residues. The CDR3 sequence is CSAYPYDAGSSYEQYF.